This entry concerns a single T cell receptor beta chain. The CDR3 runs to 15 residues. Germline CDR1 is KGHSH and CDR2 is LQKENI. The germline V and J ends were trimmed by 3 bases and 0 bases, with 12 bases remaining between them. This entry comes from a study of tumor T cells in aggressive B-cell lymphoma. Repertoires were generated with immunoSEQ multiplex PCR, while TCRdb's copy carries only in-frame clones and drops some. There are 9,500 to 12,000 clones in the sample; around 89% occur only once, and about 2% lies in the top ten. The receptor comes from an adult with diffuse large B cell lymphoma. Source material: tumor tissue. The rearrangement links TRBV18 to TRBJ2-7; D might be TRBD2 (5 bases). The DNA of the CDR3 is TGTGCCAGCTCACCGGCGCGGGTTAGCTCCTACGAGCAGTACTTC. Its protein is CASSPARVSSYEQYF.